This T cell receptor (beta chain) comes out of a study of blood T cell repertoires in COVID-19. About the study: The United States, Italy and Spain were the sources of the acute and convalescent COVID-19 samples. PBMCs, B-cell-depleted T cells, or T cells were the source of the cDNA or gDNA that made up the material.

As processed by the authors: Estimation of nucleated cell counts relied on the amplification of reference gene primers. Profiling relied on immunoSEQ multiplex PCR, and the TCRdb table lists in-frame clones only, not all of them. D and trimming were read from the DNA, whereas the V and J calls and clone size are those reported in that table. The sample records 100,000 to 150,000 clones, roughly two thirds being singletons. CDR1 is ENHRY, CDR2 SYGVKD, per germline. V dropped 0 bases and J dropped 4 bases, with 6 bases sitting between them. The CDR3 is 14 amino acids. A word on this clone: At the DNA level, this CDR3 is encoded by other sequences in the same sample as well.

The chain uses TRBV10-3 and TRBJ2-2; no clear D. The sequenced material came from peripheral blood. This receptor was obtained from an older woman with acute or convalescent COVID-19. The CDR3 protein is CAISESRGTGELFF. In DNA form, the CDR3 reads TGTGCCATCAGTGAGTCACGCGGCACCGGGGAGCTGTTTTTT.